Each of the 30 T cell receptor beta chains below was sequenced from the same sample in a study of blood T cell repertoires in COVID-19. Sequenced by immunoSEQ multiplex PCR; TCRdb stores in-frame clones only, minus some. The table records about 330,000 clones, approximately 87% of them present only once. Sequenced material: PBMCs or T cells enriched from blood (not recorded which). These receptors were obtained from a woman aged 25 to 39 who had recovered from COVID-19.

The chain combines TRBV4-3 with TRBJ1-3, with D maybe TRBD1 (5 bases). Trimming pared 0 bases from V and 0 bases from J, leaving 18 bases between. The CDR3 has 19 amino acids. Germline V gene sequence: CDR1 LGHNA, CDR2 YSLEER. For the CDR3, the DNA is TGCGCCAGCAGCCAAGATCGGGGGGACCTCTTTCTCTCTGGAAACACCATATATTTT. Its translation is CASSQDRGDLFLSGNTIYF.

This clone was detected once. The V and J genes are TRBV5-5 and TRBJ2-7; D unresolved. CDR3 length: 16 amino acids. V was clipped by 0 bases and J by 0 bases, with 13 bases between them. CDR1 and CDR2 from the germline V gene are SGHKS and YYEKEE (reference sequence). CDR3 in amino acids: CASSLVAKTSSYEQYF. The CDR3 DNA sequence: TGTGCCAGCAGCTTGGTTGCCAAAACGAGCTCCTACGAGCAGTACTTC.

The chain links TRBV2 to TRBJ2-5; TRBD2 might be the D (5 bases). The CDR3 runs 13 residues. Per the germline V gene, CDR1 is SNHLY and CDR2 is FYNNEI. Trimming left V 4 bases short and J 2 bases short, with 8 bases between. The CDR3 DNA is TGTGCCAGCAGTGGAAGACTACAAGAGACCCAGTACTTC. It translates to CASSGRLQETQYF.

V gene TRBV28 combines with J gene TRBJ1-6; perhaps TRBD1 as D (5 bases). The V end was cut by 3 bases, the J end by 0 bases, with 9 bases between. The CDR3 has 16 residues. The germline CDR1 and CDR2 sequences are MDHEN and SYDVKM. CDR3 region: CASSFGGGSYNSPLHF. The CDR3 DNA sequence: TGTGCCAGCAGTTTCGGGGGAGGCTCCTATAATTCACCCCTCCACTTT.

The rearrangement links TRBV5-5 to TRBJ1-2; D is possibly TRBD1 (6 bases). CDR1 is SGHKS, CDR2 YYEKEE, per germline (reference sequence). CDR3 length equals 16 residues. Trimming removed 3 bases at V and 2 bases at J, with 17 bases between. This CDR3 reads CASSSTGFSANYGYTF. DNA for the CDR3: TGTGCCAGCAGCTCTACAGGGTTCTCAGCAAACTATGGCTACACCTTC.

The sample holds one count of this clone. CDR3 protein: CASSEGVRQPQHF. In nucleotides, the CDR3 is TGTGCCAGCAGTGAAGGGGTGCGGCAGCCCCAGCATTTT. The chain employs TRBV2 and TRBJ1-5; no reliable D call. This CDR3 region has 13 residues. Per germline, CDR1 SNHLY and CDR2 FYNNEI. The ends were cut back, 1 base at V and 7 bases at J, with 8 bases in the middle.

The chain employs TRBV23-1 and TRBJ2-6; 8 nucleotides match TRBD1. TRBV23-1 belongs to the ORF category, with a function that is uncertain. CDR3 length: 17 residues. V shed 3 bases and J 4 bases; nucleotides not matched to a gene: 8. The CDR3 here is CASSHPGQARGANVLTF. The CDR3 DNA reads TGCGCCAGCAGTCATCCGGGACAGGCGCGCGGGGCCAACGTCCTGACTTTC.

The chain couples TRBV4-1 to TRBJ2-4; 9 bases map to TRBD1. This CDR3 spans 20 amino acids. Germline loops: CDR1 MGHRA, CDR2 YSYEKL. Trimming removed 4 bases from V and 1 base from J; junction bases left unmatched: 17. The CDR3 loop is CASSPRASRDRVWAKNIQYF. The CDR3, as DNA: TGCGCCAGCAGCCCTAGGGCGTCCCGGGACAGGGTTTGGGCCAAAAACATTCAGTACTTC.

The chain joins TRBV18 to TRBJ2-2; tentatively, D is TRBD2 (6 bases). Per the germline V gene, CDR1 is KGHSH and CDR2 is LQKENI. Trimming pared 3 bases from V and 6 bases from J, leaving 17 bases between. This CDR3 spans 16 amino acids. CDR3 protein: CASSPLPGRRAGELFF. The CDR3 DNA reads TGTGCCAGCTCACCTCTACCGGGGAGGAGGGCCGGGGAGCTGTTTTTT.

The chain recombines TRBV27 with TRBJ1-6, with 8 bases fitting TRBD1. The CDR3 runs to 17 residues. V was clipped by 3 bases and J by 3 bases; unmatched bases: 7. Germline V gene data show CDR1 as MNHEY and CDR2 as SMNVEV (reference sequence). The CDR3 here is CASSFRTGNFYNSPLHF. The CDR3 region has the DNA TGTGCCAGCAGTTTCAGGACAGGGAACTTCTATAATTCACCCCTCCACTTT.

The chain couples TRBV9 to TRBJ1-4, with TRBD1 as a possible D gene (5 bases). CDR1 is SGDLS and CDR2 is YYNGEE in the germline V gene. V was pared by 4 bases and J by 2 bases, with 9 bases between. This CDR3 is 14 amino acids long. The CDR3 DNA reads as TGTGCCAGCAGCCCCGGACACACTAATGAAAAACTGTTTTTT. Its protein is CASSPGHTNEKLFF.

V usage is TRBV5-1 and J usage is TRBJ1-4; D call uncertain. V was clipped by 2 bases and J by 7 bases, with 9 bases between them. Germline CDR1 and CDR2: SGHRS and YFSETQ. The CDR3 extends over 13 amino acids. CDR3 nucleotides: TGCGCCAGCAGCTTAACGGGTTTTGAAAAACTGTTTTTT. Protein: CASSLTGFEKLFF.

The chain carries TRBV15 and TRBJ1-5, with D possibly being TRBD1 (5 bases). The CDR3 loop spans 15 amino acids. Between the trimmed V and J ends, which lost 0 bases and 2 bases, there was a span of 8 bases. Germline loops: CDR1 LNHNV, CDR2 YYDKDF (reference sequence). The CDR3 loop is CATSRDLGRNQPQHF. CDR3 sequence (DNA): TGTGCCACCAGCAGAGATCTGGGGCGCAATCAGCCCCAGCATTTT.

The chain is built from TRBV5-4 and TRBJ1-2; D is ambiguous. The CDR3 totals 13 residues. Between the trimmed V and J ends, which lost 1 base and 4 bases, there was a span of 8 bases. Germline values: CDR1 SGHNT, CDR2 YYREEE (reference sequence). The CDR3 spells CASSLTGSYGYTF. CDR3 coding DNA: TGTGCCAGCAGCTTGACGGGGAGCTATGGCTACACCTTC.

The chain combines TRBV6-1 with TRBJ2-3, with D perhaps matching TRBD2 (5 bases). The CDR3 has 15 residues. Looked up from germline, CDR1 is MNHNS and CDR2 is SASEGT. Trimming took 3 bases from V and 6 from J, leaving 16 bases between them. The CDR3 DNA sequence: TGTGCCAGCAGTGAGGACGGAAACCGCGGGGATACGCAGTATTTT. This sequence encodes CASSEDGNRGDTQYF.

The rearrangement uses TRBV19 and TRBJ1-4, with D maybe TRBD1 (5 bases). The V end was cut by 5 bases, the J end by 8 bases, with 15 bases between. Germline V CDR1 and CDR2: LNHDA, SQIVND (reference sequence). The CDR3 covers 14 residues. The CDR3 DNA follows: TGTGCCAGTAGTGGACAAACAGGAATAGAAAAACTGTTTTTT. Protein: CASSGQTGIEKLFF.

This chain links TRBV24-1 with TRBJ1-2; D not certain. The CDR3 is 13 residues long. Per germline, CDR1 KGHDR and CDR2 SFDVKD. V was pared by 2 bases and J by 3 bases, with 6 bases between. CDR3 region: CATSDWRDYGYTF. CDR3 DNA sequence: TGTGCCACCAGTGATTGGAGGGACTATGGCTACACCTTC.

The rearrangement links TRBV6-2 or TRBV6-3 to TRBJ1-2; D gene unclear. The V and J ends lost 0 bases and 10 bases respectively, with 15 bases between them. This CDR3 has 14 amino acids. Germline CDR1 is MNHEY and CDR2 is SVGEGT. The CDR3 loop is CASSYSGGQYSYTF. The CDR3 region has the DNA TGTGCCAGCAGTTACTCGGGAGGCCAGTACTCCTACACCTTC.

This chain uses TRBV18 with TRBJ1-2; a weak D match, TRBD1 (5 bases). Germline V lookup: CDR1 KGHSH, CDR2 LQKENI. Trimming took off 6 bases at V and 0 bases at J, with 11 bases between the two ends. This CDR3 has 14 amino acids. The CDR3 coding sequence is TGTGCCAGCTCCCGGGGGGACCCTAACTATGGCTACACCTTC. Translated, it gives CASSRGDPNYGYTF.

As for this clone: Other DNA sequences in the sample encode the same CDR3. The gene calls are TRBV4-1 and TRBJ1-5, with D perhaps TRBD1 (6 bases). CDR1 and CDR2 (germline): MGHRA, YSYEKL. There are 16 residues in the CDR3. Deletions cut 0 bases from V and 4 bases from J, with 13 bases between. The CDR3 loop is CASSQDRSRGNQPQHF. The CDR3 bases are TGCGCCAGCAGCCAAGATAGAAGCAGGGGAAATCAGCCCCAGCATTTT.

This rearrangement joins TRBV15 to TRBJ1-4, with D tentatively TRBD1 (5 bases). Between the trimmed V and J ends, which lost 0 bases and 8 bases, there was a span of 13 bases. Germline V CDR1 and CDR2: LNHNV, YYDKDF (reference sequence). This CDR3 has 15 amino acids. The CDR3 sequence: CATSRDGGGAEKLFF. CDR3 sequence (DNA): TGTGCCACCAGCAGAGACGGGGGAGGGGCCGAAAAACTGTTTTTT.

This clone has only a few counts. The chain is built from TRBV2 and TRBJ2-5; D possibly corresponds to TRBD2 (6 bases). CDR1 is SNHLY, CDR2 FYNNEI, per germline. Trimming stripped 6 bases from V and 4 bases from J, with 15 bases between. This CDR3 spans 14 amino acids. CDR3 sequence reads: CASSASGLGETQYF. As DNA, the CDR3 is TGTGCCAGCAGCGCGTCGGGACTCGGAGAGACCCAGTACTTC.

The chain has TRBV6-5 and TRBJ1-6, with 8 bases matching TRBD1. This CDR3 has 13 residues. The trim removed 6 bases at V and 13 bases at J, leaving 8 bases unmatched. Germline lookup yields CDR1 MNHEY and CDR2 SVGAGI. The CDR3 loop is CASSLPTGEPLHF. In DNA, the CDR3 is TGTGCCAGCAGCCTTCCGACAGGGGAGCCCCTCCACTTT.

The CDR3 here is CASSLASEAFF. The CDR3 DNA reads TGTGCCAGCAGCTTGGCGTCTGAAGCTTTCTTT. The chain employs TRBV5-5 and TRBJ1-1; D is unclear. The CDR3 runs 11 residues. From germline, CDR1 is SGHKS and CDR2 YYEKEE (reference sequence). V lost 0 bases, J lost 6 bases, and 3 bases lay in between.

This chain links TRBV2 with TRBJ1-1, with 8 bases aligning to TRBD1. Germline V gene data show CDR1 as SNHLY and CDR2 as FYNNEI. This CDR3 contains 15 residues. V shed 3 bases and J 10 bases; nucleotides not matched to a gene: 13. CDR3 protein: CASSESRGRAQVAFF. CDR3 coding DNA: TGTGCCAGCAGTGAGAGCAGGGGGCGGGCCCAAGTAGCTTTCTTT.

This rearrangement joins TRBV19 to TRBJ1-2; D call uncertain. CDR1 is LNHDA, CDR2 SQIVND, per germline (reference sequence). V lost 4 bases and J 7 bases, leaving 10 bases between the germline ends. This CDR3 comprises 12 residues. The chain's CDR3 is CASSSSAGGYTF. The CDR3 nucleotides read TGTGCCAGTAGTAGCTCAGCAGGTGGCTACACCTTC.

V and J are TRBV11-3 and TRBJ2-6; 8 nucleotides agree with TRBD1. V lost 4 bases and J lost 2; bases outside the gene matches: 4. Germline CDR1 SGHNT, CDR2 YENEEA. The CDR3 length is 16 residues. As DNA, the CDR3 is TGTGCCAGCAGCTCCGACAGGGGAGCTGGGGCCAACGTCCTGACTTTC. It codes for CASSSDRGAGANVLTF.

A word on this clone: Other DNA sequences from this sample encode an identical CDR3 as well. The chain employs TRBV9 and TRBJ1-2, with TRBD1 identical over 9 bases. Germline CDR1 SGDLS, CDR2 YYNGEE. V lost 0 bases and J lost 4; bases outside the gene matches: 1. The CDR3 spans 14 residues. This CDR3 is CASSVGGQGYGYTF. CDR3 in DNA: TGTGCCAGCAGCGTAGGGGGACAGGGCTATGGCTACACCTTC.

The chain uses TRBV5-1 and TRBJ1-2; 10 bases are shared with TRBD1. V trimming: 4 bases; J trimming: 3 bases; junction bases outside the gene matches: 3. This CDR3 has 14 residues. From germline, CDR1 is SGHRS and CDR2 YFSETQ. The CDR3 DNA follows: TGCGCCAGCAGCGGGGGACAGGGGTACTATGGCTACACCTTC. It translates to CASSGGQGYYGYTF.

J is TRBJ1-2 and V is TRBV20-1; 9 bases map to TRBD1. From germline, CDR1 is DFQATT and CDR2 SNEGSKA (reference sequence). The CDR3 sequence is 15 residues long. V lost 3 bases and J lost 4; bases outside the gene matches: 9. The CDR3 region is CSASAPSTGGYGYTF. DNA for the CDR3: TGCAGTGCTAGTGCCCCCTCGACAGGGGGCTATGGCTACACCTTC.